Shown below are 3 T cell receptor beta chains from a single sample sequenced in a study of cytomegalovirus exposure and HLA in healthy donors. The PCR had 60 Vbeta and 13 Jbeta primers. Data came from immunoSEQ multiplex PCR; TCRdb stores just in-frame clones and leaves some out. The sample has 83,000 or so clones; nearly 80% are singletons. Sequencing was carried out using PBMCs. These receptors were obtained from a female donor in good health and CMV-seronegative.

The J gene is TRBJ1-1, the V gene TRBV7-8; D perhaps matches TRBD1 (5 bases). The CDR3 has 16 residues. The germline CDR1 and CDR2 sequences are SGHVS and FQNEAQ. The V and J ends lost 6 bases and 0 bases respectively, with 17 bases between them. CDR3 nucleotides: TGTGCCAGCAGTTCAGGGAGGTCGGCGATGAACACTGAAGCTTTCTTT. Amino acids: CASSSGRSAMNTEAFF.

This clone showed up just a few times. The CDR3 is CASSETSGGPYEQYF. The DNA for the CDR3 is TGTGCCAGCAGTGAAACTAGCGGGGGGCCGTACGAGCAGTACTTC. The V gene is TRBV6-1, the J gene TRBJ2-7; TRBD2 aligns across 12 bases. CDR3 size: 15 residues. Per germline, CDR1 MNHNS and CDR2 SASEGT. Germline trimming cut 2 bases from V and 4 bases from J; bases unmatched to any gene: 3.

There are a few counts of this clone. V and J are TRBV30 and TRBJ1-2; D not resolved. Trimming stripped 2 bases from V and 3 bases from J, with 13 bases between. This CDR3 contains 14 residues. The germline V gene encodes CDR1 GTSNPN and CDR2 SVGIG (reference sequence). CDR3 loop: CAWSSRGEYYGYTF. The CDR3 bases are TGTGCCTGGAGTTCCCGCGGGGAATACTATGGCTACACCTTC.